This passage covers 17 T cell receptor beta chains from one sample sequenced in a study of naive CD8 T cells in extremely preterm neonates. Study-wide findings and caveats: Compared with older groups, preterm CDR3s were shorter, with fewer N additions and less trimming.

Samples were taken at extremely preterm deliveries at roughly 22-28 weeks of gestation. These TCRs' antigens remain unknown. The table came from immunoSEQ multiplex PCR; TCRdb's copy has only in-frame clones and leaves some out. The table has more than 20,000 clones, 88% seen once. Sequenced: naive CD8+ T cells from cord blood. These receptors came from a boy who was born preterm.

The CDR3 DNA sequence: TGTGCCAGCAGCTTAAACTCATACAATGAGCAGTTCTTC. Translation gives CASSLNSYNEQFF. V is TRBV7-3 and J is TRBJ2-1; no reliable D call. This CDR3 contains 13 residues. Germline V gene lookup returns CDR1 SGHTA and CDR2 FQGTGA. Trimming took 1 base from V and 4 from J, leaving 5 bases between them.

The rearrangement links TRBV5-4 to TRBJ2-7; 9 positions agree with TRBD1. The CDR3 has 14 residues. The V and J ends lost 4 bases and 2 bases, in that order; junction bases with no gene match: 4. Germline V gene data show CDR1 as SGHNT and CDR2 as YYREEE (reference sequence). CDR3 region: CASSVGTGTYEQYF. The CDR3 nucleotides read TGTGCCAGCAGCGTCGGGACAGGGACCTACGAGCAGTACTTC.

The chain is built from TRBV11-2 and TRBJ1-2, with 9 bases that match TRBD1. Trimming removed 5 bases from V and 6 bases from J; junction bases left unmatched: 4. Germline CDR1 is SGHAT and CDR2 is FQNNGV. The CDR3 has 13 residues. The CDR3 DNA is TGTGCCAGCAGCCTAACAGGGGGCGATGGCTACACCTTC. Amino acids: CASSLTGGDGYTF.

This rearrangement joins TRBV27 to TRBJ2-1; D is possibly TRBD2 (6 bases). Trimming took 3 bases from V and 0 from J, leaving 6 bases between them. Per the germline V gene, CDR1 is MNHEY and CDR2 is SMNVEV (reference sequence). There are 14 residues in the CDR3. In nucleotides, the CDR3 is TGTGCCAGCAGTTTGGGACTCTCCTACAATGAGCAGTTCTTC. Translation gives CASSLGLSYNEQFF.

The chain joins TRBV30 to TRBJ2-5, with 9 bases aligning to TRBD1. From germline, CDR1 is GTSNPN and CDR2 SVGIG (reference sequence). The V and J ends lost 4 bases and 5 bases, in that order; junction bases with no gene match: 2. The CDR3 runs 12 residues. CDR3 DNA sequence: TGTGCCTGGAACAGGGGGCGCGAGACCCAGTACTTC. It specifies CAWNRGRETQYF.

V gene TRBV7-9 combines with J gene TRBJ2-5, with 15 nucleotides matching TRBD2. From germline, CDR1 is SEHNR and CDR2 FQNEAQ (reference sequence). With V trimmed by 4 bases and J by 3 bases, 0 bases remained unmatched. This CDR3 contains 15 residues. This chain's CDR3 is CASSWTSGGEETQYF. As DNA, the CDR3 is TGTGCCAGCAGCTGGACTAGCGGGGGGGAAGAGACCCAGTACTTC.

The V and J genes are TRBV7-8 and TRBJ2-7; 8 positions agree with TRBD1. From germline, CDR1 is SGHVS and CDR2 FQNEAQ. The J segment lost 3 bases and the V segment lost 1 base, leaving 5 bases of the junction unmatched. This CDR3 has 15 amino acids. The CDR3 DNA reads as TGTGCCAGCAGCTTAGGCCGGGACAGGCTCTACGAGCAGTACTTC. As protein: CASSLGRDRLYEQYF.

The chain is built from TRBV5-6 and TRBJ1-2; perhaps TRBD1 as D (5 bases). V was pared by 2 bases and J by 0 bases, with 8 bases between. The CDR3 has 14 residues. Germline loops: CDR1 SGHDT, CDR2 YYEEEE. This CDR3 is CASSFGTTNYGYTF. CDR3 nucleotide sequence: TGTGCCAGCAGCTTCGGGACGACTAACTATGGCTACACCTTC. Full variable domain (missing parts from reference TRBV5-6 and TRBJ1-2): DAGVTQSPTHLIKTRGQQVTLRCSPKSGHDTVSWYQQALGQGPQFIFQYYEEEERQRGNFPDRFSGHQFPNYSSELNVNALLLGDSALYLCASSFGTTNYGYTFGSGTRLTVV.

The J gene is TRBJ2-3, the V gene TRBV7-2; TRBD1 aligns across 8 bases. Germline V gene sequence: CDR1 SGHTA, CDR2 FQGNSA. The CDR3 runs 14 residues. V shed 3 bases and J 1 base; nucleotides not matched to a gene: 0. The CDR3 region is CASSLTGGTDTQYF. The CDR3 coding sequence is TGTGCCAGCAGCTTGACAGGGGGCACAGATACGCAGTATTTT.

This chain uses TRBV10-2 with TRBJ2-7; 14 bases line up with TRBD2. The CDR3 is 13 amino acids. Losses at the gene ends were 8 bases for V and 3 bases for J; bases not matched to a gene: 0. Germline CDR1 and CDR2: WSHSY and SAAADI. CDR3 protein: CASGTSGGYEQYF. DNA of the CDR3: TGCGCCAGCGGGACTAGCGGGGGCTACGAGCAGTACTTC.

This sequence joins TRBV19 and TRBJ1-2; no firm D call. This CDR3 contains 13 residues. V was clipped by 3 bases and J by 5 bases, with 10 bases between them. The germline CDR1 and CDR2 sequences are LNHDA and SQIVND (reference sequence). DNA for the CDR3: TGTGCCAGTAGTATTAAAGCGGCATATGGCTACACCTTC. Its protein is CASSIKAAYGYTF.

Details on this clone: The same CDR3 arises from other DNA sequences in this sample as well. V usage is TRBV5-6 and J usage is TRBJ2-7, with D uncertain. The germline V and J ends were trimmed by 3 bases and 3 bases, with 4 bases remaining between them. The CDR3 is 11 amino acids. CDR1 and CDR2 (germline): SGHDT, YYEEEE. The CDR3 region is CASSSSYEQYF. The CDR3 DNA follows: TGTGCCAGCAGCTCTAGCTACGAGCAGTACTTC.

J is TRBJ2-2 and V is TRBV11-3; D is uncertain. The CDR3 loop spans 11 amino acids. In germline, CDR1 is SGHNT, CDR2 YENEEA. Trimming removed 7 bases from V and 4 bases from J, with 4 bases in between. The CDR3 is CASTGTGELFF. The CDR3 DNA is TGTGCCAGCACAGGCACCGGGGAGCTGTTTTTT.

CDR3 sequence reads: CASSYGTGGEKLFF. The CDR3, as DNA: TGTGCCAGCAGTTACGGGACAGGGGGCGAAAAACTGTTTTTT. The V and J genes are TRBV6-5 and TRBJ1-4; TRBD1 aligns across 12 bases. From germline, CDR1 is MNHEY and CDR2 SVGAGI. Trimming at V came to 2 bases and at J to 8 bases, leaving 0 bases not matched to a gene. The CDR3 loop spans 14 amino acids.

This clone was observed a few times. The chain employs TRBV4-1 and TRBJ1-5; D not certain. Germline values: CDR1 MGHRA, CDR2 YSYEKL. This CDR3 has 14 amino acids. V was pared by 0 bases and J by 2 bases, with 5 bases between. The CDR3 DNA sequence: TGCGCCAGCAGCCAAGATCAGGGCAATCAGCCCCAGCATTTT. Translating it yields CASSQDQGNQPQHF.

The CDR3 sequence is CAWSASGGARETQYF. The CDR3 DNA reads as TGTGCCTGGAGCGCTAGCGGGGGGGCCCGGGAGACCCAGTACTTC. The chain has TRBV30 and TRBJ2-5, with 12 bases identical to TRBD2. V trimming: 3 bases; J trimming: 5 bases; junction bases outside the gene matches: 7. This CDR3 has 15 residues. Germline CDR1 GTSNPN, CDR2 SVGIG (reference sequence). Using reference TRBV30 and TRBJ2-5 for the parts outside the CDR3, the full variable domain is SQTIHQWPATLVQPVGSPLSLECTVEGTSNPNLYWYRQAAGRGLQLLFYSVGIGQISSEVPQNLSASRPQDRQFILSSKKLLLSDSGFYLCAWSASGGARETQYFGPGTRLLVL.

The chain employs TRBV6-1 and TRBJ2-7; 11 bases map to TRBD2. CDR3 length: 12 residues. Unmatched junction bases numbered 5, after V lost 10 bases and J lost 6 bases. Germline assignment: CDR1 MNHNS and CDR2 SASEGT. The CDR3 DNA reads TGTGCCACCCGACTAGCGGGGATCGAGCAGTACTTC. As protein: CATRLAGIEQYF.